This T cell receptor (beta chain) was captured by sequencing in a study of graft-versus-host responses after intestinal transplantation. Study-wide results and limits: Early post-transplant declines in HvG were associated with peak levels of circulating GvH clones.

With respect to this clone: The antigen is unknown.

CDR1 is SGHTA, CDR2 FQGNSA, per germline. After removal of 5 bases from V and 5 bases from J, the junction contained 6 bases not matched to a gene. The CDR3 sequence is 14 residues long. Method: immunoSEQ multiplex PCR; TCRdb's copy keeps in-frame clones and lacks some. The sample has 100,000 or so clones; 91% are singletons. The genes are TRBV7-2 and TRBJ1-2; 9 bases line up with TRBD1. The sequenced sample was unstimulated CD4+ T cells sorted from spleen or lymph node cells, obtained before transplant. This TCR derives from a human donor who was the organ donor for an intestinal transplant. The CDR3 DNA follows: TGTGCCAGCAGCGCAGGGACAGGGAAGTATGGCTACACCTTC. This sequence encodes CASSAGTGKYGYTF.